The present entry profiles one T cell receptor beta chain with its context. Its antigen is not known. These data belong to a study of cytomegalovirus exposure and HLA in healthy donors. Study-level information: A prior analysis found about 110 million unique TCR beta sequences from 150 million to 200 million T cells.

The PCR ran on 60 Vbeta and 13 Jbeta primers. Libraries were prepared by immunoSEQ multiplex PCR; TCRdb keeps only in-frame clonotypes and omits some of them. The data show 130,000 or so clones, over 50% seen once. CDR3 size: 14 residues. The V and J ends lost 5 bases and 4 bases respectively, with 12 bases between them. From germline, CDR1 is SGDLS and CDR2 YYNGEE. Findings of the study overall: Judged likely to be a sequencing artifact was a cluster of highly shared sequence variants. The study put 160 or so TCR beta chains on its list as cytomegalovirus-associated. Clonal expansion, a later analysis showed, was greater in HLA-associated TCR beta chains than in equally common others.

The gene calls are TRBV9 and TRBJ2-2, with a tentative D call TRBD2 (6 bases). Material: PBMCs. This clonotype was sampled from a woman in her thirties or forties in good health and CMV-seropositive. The CDR3 reads CASSVSGITGELFF. As DNA, the CDR3 is TGTGCCAGCAGTGTTAGCGGCATCACCGGGGAGCTGTTTTTT. The full variable domain, with the rest looked up from reference TRBV9 and TRBJ2-2, is DSGVTQTPKHLITATGQRVTLRCSPRSGDLSVYWYQQSLDQGLQFLIQYYNGEERAKGNILERFSAQQFPDLHSELNLSSLELGDSALYFCASSVSGITGELFFGEGSRLTVL.